This is a list of T cell receptor beta chains from one sample in a study of radiotherapy plus CTLA-4 blockade in lung cancer. The repertoire was sequenced with immunoSEQ multiplex PCR; TCRdb's copy has only in-frame clones and lacks some. The sample records about 54,000 clones, around 80% being singletons. The material was peripheral blood, obtained from a patient treated with radiotherapy plus ipilimumab. The receptors were sampled from a human donor with non-small cell lung cancer who had a partial response to radiotherapy plus ipilimumab. CDR3s include the opening cysteine and the closing phenylalanine or tryptophan. Fields, in order: J gene, clone size, D gene, V gene, CDR3 protein, CDR3 DNA. D genes are given only for firm matches. Part of the rows lack a size; the others show once, few, many or a class for expanded clones.

j_gene: TRBJ1-2; abundance: NA; d_gene: NA; v_gene: TRBV29-1; CDR3aa: CSVEFVEAGYTF; CDR3nt: TGCAGCGTTGAATTCGTGGAGGCTGGCTACACCTTC
j_gene: TRBJ1-1; abundance: NA; d_gene: NA; v_gene: TRBV6-6; CDR3aa: CASSTRGLNTEAFF; CDR3nt: TGTGCCAGCAGTACTAGGGGACTCAACACTGAAGCTTTCTTT
j_gene: TRBJ1-4; abundance: NA; d_gene: NA; v_gene: TRBV5-4; CDR3aa: CASSPDMGEKLFF; CDR3nt: TGTGCCAGCAGCCCGGACATGGGGGAAAAACTGTTTTTT
j_gene: TRBJ1-2; abundance: NA; d_gene: NA; v_gene: TRBV10-3; CDR3aa: CAISEFKTAGYTF; CDR3nt: TGTGCCATCAGTGAGTTTAAGACAGCTGGCTACACCTTC
j_gene: TRBJ1-4; abundance: NA; d_gene: NA; v_gene: TRBV4-1; CDR3aa: CASSQRLDSPNEKLFF; CDR3nt: TGCGCCAGCAGCCAGCGCCTAGACAGTCCTAATGAAAAACTGTTTTTT
j_gene: TRBJ1-4; abundance: NA; d_gene: NA; v_gene: TRBV6-6; CDR3aa: CASSYRGSNEKLFF; CDR3nt: TGTGCCAGCAGTTACAGGGGATCTAATGAAAAACTGTTTTTT
j_gene: TRBJ1-1; abundance: few; d_gene: NA; v_gene: TRBV4-2; CDR3aa: CASSQLLTEMNTEAFF; CDR3nt: TGTGCCAGCAGCCAACTATTGACAGAAATGAACACTGAAGCTTTCTTT
j_gene: TRBJ1-2; abundance: once; d_gene: NA; v_gene: TRBV5-6; CDR3aa: CASSRWQGNYGYTF; CDR3nt: TGTGCCAGCAGCCGGTGGCAGGGTAACTATGGCTACACCTTC
j_gene: TRBJ2-7; abundance: NA; d_gene: NA; v_gene: TRBV19; CDR3aa: CASSIAGMGFNEQYF; CDR3nt: TGTGCCAGTAGTATAGCAGGGATGGGATTTAACGAGCAGTACTTC
j_gene: TRBJ2-7; abundance: NA; d_gene: NA; v_gene: TRBV5-6; CDR3aa: CASSLDAAYEQYF; CDR3nt: TGTGCCAGCAGCTTGGACGCGGCCTACGAGCAGTACTTC
j_gene: TRBJ1-2; abundance: few; d_gene: NA; v_gene: TRBV6-5; CDR3aa: CASGGRSTNIYGYTF; CDR3nt: TGTGCCAGTGGCGGGAGGTCTACTAACATCTATGGCTACACCTTC
j_gene: TRBJ1-5; abundance: NA; d_gene: TRBD1; v_gene: TRBV19; CDR3aa: CASSTRDRGYDQPQHF; CDR3nt: TGTGCCAGTAGTACCCGGGACAGGGGATACGATCAGCCCCAGCATTTT
j_gene: TRBJ1-1; abundance: NA; d_gene: NA; v_gene: TRBV2; CDR3aa: CASSDWRPGLEAFF; CDR3nt: TGTGCCAGCAGTGATTGGCGGCCTGGTCTTGAAGCTTTCTTT
j_gene: TRBJ1-4; abundance: NA; d_gene: NA; v_gene: TRBV2; CDR3aa: CASSESEATNEKLFF; CDR3nt: TGTGCCAGCAGTGAGTCCGAGGCAACTAATGAAAAACTGTTTTTT
j_gene: TRBJ1-1; abundance: NA; d_gene: NA; v_gene: TRBV5-1; CDR3aa: CASSPFGGGGTEAFF; CDR3nt: TGCGCCAGCAGCCCCTTCGGGGGGGGCGGCACTGAAGCTTTCTTT
j_gene: TRBJ2-3; abundance: NA; d_gene: TRBD2; v_gene: TRBV5-1; CDR3aa: CASSLPPAGDTDTQYF; CDR3nt: TGCGCCAGCAGCTTGCCCCCAGCGGGGGACACAGATACGCAGTATTTT
j_gene: TRBJ1-3; abundance: NA; d_gene: NA; v_gene: TRBV5-1; CDR3aa: CASSLAGARTGNTIYF; CDR3nt: TGCGCCAGCAGCTTGGCTGGGGCCCGAACTGGAAACACCATATATTTT
j_gene: TRBJ2-7; abundance: NA; d_gene: TRBD1; v_gene: TRBV5-1; CDR3aa: CASSQGTGGAYEQYF; CDR3nt: TGCGCCAGCAGCCAAGGGACAGGGGGGGCCTACGAGCAGTACTTC
j_gene: TRBJ2-6; abundance: NA; d_gene: NA; v_gene: TRBV4-1; CDR3aa: CASSQETPGESSGANVLTF; CDR3nt: TGCGCCAGCAGCCAAGAGACCCCGGGGGAGAGCTCTGGGGCCAACGTCCTGACTTTC
j_gene: TRBJ1-2; abundance: NA; d_gene: NA; v_gene: TRBV30; CDR3aa: CAWSPGHPNYGYTF; CDR3nt: TGTGCCTGGAGCCCGGGACACCCGAACTATGGCTACACCTTC
j_gene: TRBJ2-3; abundance: few; d_gene: NA; v_gene: TRBV6-5; CDR3aa: CASSPPRGGTDTQYF; CDR3nt: TGTGCCAGCAGCCCCCCTAGGGGGGGTACAGATACGCAGTATTTT
j_gene: TRBJ2-3; abundance: once; d_gene: NA; v_gene: TRBV5-1; CDR3aa: CASSFVRGLDSPDTQYF; CDR3nt: TGCGCCAGCAGCTTCGTAAGAGGCCTTGATAGCCCAGATACGCAGTATTTT
j_gene: TRBJ2-1; abundance: NA; d_gene: NA; v_gene: TRBV5-6; CDR3aa: CASSLGGQIVYNEQFF; CDR3nt: TGTGCCAGCAGCTTGGGCGGACAGATAGTATACAATGAGCAGTTCTTC
j_gene: TRBJ2-4; abundance: NA; d_gene: TRBD1; v_gene: TRBV5-4; CDR3aa: CASSPDRGGNIQYF; CDR3nt: TGTGCCAGCAGCCCGGACAGGGGGGGAAACATTCAGTACTTC
j_gene: TRBJ2-2; abundance: NA; d_gene: NA; v_gene: TRBV7-6; CDR3aa: CASSSRGDTGELFF; CDR3nt: TGTGCCAGCAGCTCCCGGGGAGACACCGGGGAGCTGTTTTTT
j_gene: TRBJ1-3; abundance: NA; d_gene: NA; v_gene: TRBV4-2; CDR3aa: CASSQGGENTIYF; CDR3nt: TGTGCCAGCAGCCAGGGAGGGGAAAACACCATATATTTT
j_gene: TRBJ2-7; abundance: NA; d_gene: NA; v_gene: TRBV14; CDR3aa: CASNEQGTSYEQYF; CDR3nt: TGTGCCAGCAATGAACAGGGGACTTCCTACGAGCAGTACTTC
j_gene: TRBJ2-2; abundance: NA; d_gene: TRBD2; v_gene: TRBV18; CDR3aa: CASSPLAGGETGELFF; CDR3nt: TGTGCCAGCTCACCTCTGGCGGGGGGAGAGACCGGGGAGCTGTTTTTT
j_gene: TRBJ1-5; abundance: few; d_gene: TRBD1; v_gene: TRBV9; CDR3aa: CASSVGQGGNQPQHF; CDR3nt: TGTGCCAGCAGCGTAGGACAGGGTGGCAATCAGCCCCAGCATTTT
j_gene: TRBJ2-2; abundance: NA; d_gene: NA; v_gene: TRBV5-4; CDR3aa: CASSLGLVGGELFF; CDR3nt: TGTGCCAGCAGCTTGGGACTAGTGGGCGGGGAGCTGTTTTTT
j_gene: TRBJ1-4; abundance: NA; d_gene: NA; v_gene: TRBV5-4; CDR3aa: CASSLQTGGNEKLFF; CDR3nt: TGTGCCAGCAGCTTACAGACAGGAGGTAATGAAAAACTGTTTTTT
j_gene: TRBJ1-3; abundance: NA; d_gene: NA; v_gene: TRBV19; CDR3aa: CASSMRGGLSGNTIYF; CDR3nt: TGTGCCAGTAGTATGCGCGGGGGCCTCTCTGGAAACACCATATATTTT
j_gene: TRBJ2-5; abundance: NA; d_gene: TRBD1; v_gene: TRBV18; CDR3aa: CASSPPTGGTEQETQYF; CDR3nt: TGTGCCAGCTCACCTCCTACAGGGGGCACCGAACAAGAGACCCAGTACTTC
j_gene: TRBJ2-3; abundance: NA; d_gene: TRBD2; v_gene: TRBV5-6; CDR3aa: CASSFSGGPPLGTDTQYF; CDR3nt: TGTGCCAGCAGCTTTAGCGGGGGGCCTCCCCTAGGCACAGATACGCAGTATTTT
j_gene: TRBJ1-5; abundance: once; d_gene: NA; v_gene: TRBV25-1; CDR3aa: CASSGLGGNQPQHF; CDR3nt: TGTGCCAGCAGTGGCTTGGGAGGCAATCAGCCCCAGCATTTT
j_gene: TRBJ2-1; abundance: NA; d_gene: NA; v_gene: TRBV6-6; CDR3aa: CASQANEQFF; CDR3nt: TGTGCCAGCCAAGCCAATGAGCAGTTCTTC
j_gene: TRBJ2-7; abundance: NA; d_gene: NA; v_gene: TRBV13; CDR3aa: CASSLGTGSSYEQYF; CDR3nt: TGTGCCAGCAGCTTAGGCACGGGAAGCTCCTACGAGCAGTACTTC
j_gene: TRBJ1-1; abundance: NA; d_gene: TRBD1; v_gene: TRBV29-1; CDR3aa: CSVALGGTGPNTEAFF; CDR3nt: TGCAGCGTTGCCCTTGGGGGGACAGGGCCGAACACTGAAGCTTTCTTT
j_gene: TRBJ1-1; abundance: NA; d_gene: TRBD1; v_gene: TRBV19; CDR3aa: CASATEGGLEAFF; CDR3nt: TGTGCCAGCGCTACAGAAGGGGGCCTTGAAGCTTTCTTT
j_gene: TRBJ2-7; abundance: once; d_gene: TRBD1; v_gene: TRBV29-1; CDR3aa: CSVETGTGGYEQYF; CDR3nt: TGCAGCGTTGAAACCGGGACAGGGGGGTACGAGCAGTACTTC
j_gene: TRBJ1-5; abundance: NA; d_gene: NA; v_gene: TRBV11-2; CDR3aa: CASSLEGRPNQPQHF; CDR3nt: TGTGCCAGCAGCTTAGAGGGCAGGCCTAATCAGCCCCAGCATTTT
j_gene: TRBJ1-5; abundance: NA; d_gene: NA; v_gene: TRBV27; CDR3aa: CASSTRGLQRKQPQHF; CDR3nt: TGTGCCAGCAGTACCCGCGGACTGCAGAGGAAGCAGCCCCAGCATTTT
j_gene: TRBJ1-6; abundance: medium-sized; d_gene: NA; v_gene: TRBV7-3; CDR3aa: CASSLSTTNSPLHF; CDR3nt: TGTGCCAGCAGCTTATCCACGACAAATTCACCCCTCCACTTT
j_gene: TRBJ2-3; abundance: NA; d_gene: NA; v_gene: TRBV4-3; CDR3aa: CASSRGRRNTQYF; CDR3nt: TGCGCCAGCAGCCGGGGCCGAAGAAATACGCAGTATTTT
j_gene: TRBJ2-7; abundance: NA; d_gene: NA; v_gene: TRBV11-2; CDR3aa: CASRQRTTSSYEQYF; CDR3nt: TGTGCCAGCAGACAGAGGACTACAAGCTCCTACGAGCAGTACTTC
j_gene: TRBJ1-3; abundance: few; d_gene: NA; v_gene: TRBV19; CDR3aa: CASSVTVSGNTIYF; CDR3nt: TGTGCCAGTAGTGTGACAGTCTCTGGAAACACCATATATTTT
j_gene: TRBJ1-2; abundance: NA; d_gene: NA; v_gene: TRBV10-3; CDR3aa: CAISDLDLRGLLGGYTF; CDR3nt: TGTGCCATCAGTGACCTCGACTTAAGGGGACTCCTCGGTGGCTACACCTTC
j_gene: TRBJ2-7; abundance: many; d_gene: NA; v_gene: TRBV7-9; CDR3aa: CASSPQVVFSYEQYF; CDR3nt: TGTGCCAGCAGCCCACAGGTCGTCTTCTCCTACGAGCAGTACTTC
j_gene: TRBJ1-2; abundance: NA; d_gene: TRBD1; v_gene: TRBV11-2; CDR3aa: CASSFTDRVDGYTF; CDR3nt: TGTGCCAGCAGCTTTACAGACAGGGTCGATGGCTACACCTTC
j_gene: TRBJ2-7; abundance: once; d_gene: NA; v_gene: TRBV6-1; CDR3aa: CASSESFIGGRYEQYF; CDR3nt: TGTGCCAGCAGTGAAAGTTTTATAGGGGGAAGATACGAGCAGTACTTC
j_gene: TRBJ1-6; abundance: once; d_gene: TRBD1; v_gene: TRBV11-2; CDR3aa: CASSLRQGLNSPLHF; CDR3nt: TGTGCCAGCAGCCTCCGACAGGGCTTGAATTCACCCCTCCACTTT
j_gene: TRBJ1-1; abundance: NA; d_gene: NA; v_gene: TRBV19; CDR3aa: CASRPSGGPNTEAFF; CDR3nt: TGTGCCAGTAGGCCCTCGGGGGGACCGAACACTGAAGCTTTCTTT
j_gene: TRBJ2-1; abundance: NA; d_gene: TRBD2; v_gene: TRBV19; CDR3aa: CASSSLAGRYNEQFF; CDR3nt: TGTGCCAGTAGTTCACTAGCGGGGCGCTACAATGAGCAGTTCTTC
j_gene: TRBJ2-7; abundance: NA; d_gene: TRBD1; v_gene: TRBV28; CDR3aa: CASSFLRGRSSYEQYF; CDR3nt: TGTGCCAGCAGTTTCCTCAGGGGGCGTAGCTCCTACGAGCAGTACTTC
j_gene: TRBJ2-3; abundance: NA; d_gene: NA; v_gene: TRBV6-6; CDR3aa: CASRPTAPADTQYF; CDR3nt: TGTGCCAGCAGGCCGACAGCCCCTGCAGATACGCAGTATTTT
j_gene: TRBJ2-1; abundance: NA; d_gene: NA; v_gene: TRBV4-3; CDR3aa: CASSQDPGVGNNEQFF; CDR3nt: TGCGCCAGCAGCCAAGACCCCGGGGTAGGAAACAATGAGCAGTTCTTC
j_gene: TRBJ1-2; abundance: NA; d_gene: TRBD1; v_gene: TRBV5-1; CDR3aa: CASSRDGQGVYGYTF; CDR3nt: TGCGCCAGCAGCCGAGACGGACAGGGGGTCTATGGCTACACCTTC
j_gene: TRBJ2-3; abundance: NA; d_gene: NA; v_gene: TRBV9; CDR3aa: CASSVETGWTDTQYF; CDR3nt: TGTGCCAGCAGCGTAGAAACAGGGTGGACAGATACGCAGTATTTT
j_gene: TRBJ1-4; abundance: NA; d_gene: TRBD1; v_gene: TRBV5-4; CDR3aa: CASSLPDRDNEKLFF; CDR3nt: TGTGCCAGCAGCCTACCGGACAGGGATAATGAAAAACTGTTTTTT